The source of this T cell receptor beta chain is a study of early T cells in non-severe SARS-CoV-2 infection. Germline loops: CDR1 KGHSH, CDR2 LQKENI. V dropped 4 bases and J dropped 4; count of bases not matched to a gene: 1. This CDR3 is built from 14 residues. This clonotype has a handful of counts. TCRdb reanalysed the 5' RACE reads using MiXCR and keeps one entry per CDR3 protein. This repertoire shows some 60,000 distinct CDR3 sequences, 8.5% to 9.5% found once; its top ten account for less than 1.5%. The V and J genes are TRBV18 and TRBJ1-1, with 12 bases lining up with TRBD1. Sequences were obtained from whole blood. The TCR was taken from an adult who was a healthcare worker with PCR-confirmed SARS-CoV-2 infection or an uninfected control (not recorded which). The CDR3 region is CASSRGQGATEAFF. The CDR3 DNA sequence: TGTGCCAGCTCACGGGGACAGGGGGCCACTGAAGCTTTCTTT.